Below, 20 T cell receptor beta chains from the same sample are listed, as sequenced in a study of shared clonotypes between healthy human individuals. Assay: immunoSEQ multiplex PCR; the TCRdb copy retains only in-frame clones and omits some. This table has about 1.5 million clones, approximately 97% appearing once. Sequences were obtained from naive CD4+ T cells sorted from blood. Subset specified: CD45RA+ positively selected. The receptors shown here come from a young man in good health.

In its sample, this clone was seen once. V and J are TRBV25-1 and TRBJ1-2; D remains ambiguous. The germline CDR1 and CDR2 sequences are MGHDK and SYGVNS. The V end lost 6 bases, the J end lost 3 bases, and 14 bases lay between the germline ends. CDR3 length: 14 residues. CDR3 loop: CASSNPGDYYGYTF. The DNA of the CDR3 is TGTGCCAGCAGCAATCCAGGCGATTACTATGGCTACACCTTC.

The CDR3 here is CASRGGYEQYF. DNA for the CDR3: TGTGCCAGCAGGGGCGGATACGAGCAGTACTTC. The chain uses TRBV6-6 and TRBJ2-7; D is undetermined. Trimming removed 6 bases from V and 4 bases from J, with 7 bases in between. This CDR3 contains 11 residues. From germline, CDR1 is MNHNY and CDR2 SVGAGI (reference sequence).

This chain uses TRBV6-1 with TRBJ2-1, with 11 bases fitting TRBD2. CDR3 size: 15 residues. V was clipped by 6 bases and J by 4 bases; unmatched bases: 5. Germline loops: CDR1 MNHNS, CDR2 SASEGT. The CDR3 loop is CASRGTSGPYNEQFF. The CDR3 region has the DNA TGTGCCAGCAGGGGGACTAGCGGACCGTACAATGAGCAGTTCTTC.

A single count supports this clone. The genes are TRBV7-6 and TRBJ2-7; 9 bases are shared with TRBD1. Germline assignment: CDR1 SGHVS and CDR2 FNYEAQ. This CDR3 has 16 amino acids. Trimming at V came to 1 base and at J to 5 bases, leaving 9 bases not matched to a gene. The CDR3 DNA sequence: TGTGCCAGCAGCTTAGGACAACAGGGGGCCCTCGACGAGCAGTACTTC. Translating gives CASSLGQQGALDEQYF.

The CDR3 DNA is TGTGCCAGCAGCCAAGAGGCCTGGTCCTCCTACAATGAGCAGTTCTTC. Amino acids: CASSQEAWSSYNEQFF. V usage is TRBV14 and J usage is TRBJ2-1; unclear D gene. Germline loops: CDR1 SGHDN, CDR2 FVKESK. V shed 0 bases and J shed 0 bases, with 9 bases lying between them. The CDR3 length is 16 residues.

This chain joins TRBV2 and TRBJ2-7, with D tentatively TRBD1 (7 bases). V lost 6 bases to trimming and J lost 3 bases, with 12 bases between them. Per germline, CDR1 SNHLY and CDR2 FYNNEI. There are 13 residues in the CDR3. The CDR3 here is CASRRDRVYEQYF. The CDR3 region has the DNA TGTGCCAGCAGGCGGGACAGAGTCTACGAGCAGTACTTC.

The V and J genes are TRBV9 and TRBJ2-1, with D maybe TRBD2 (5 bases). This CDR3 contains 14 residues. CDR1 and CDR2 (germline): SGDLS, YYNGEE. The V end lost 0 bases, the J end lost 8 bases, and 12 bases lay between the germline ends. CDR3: CASSVATSSHEQFF. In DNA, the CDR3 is TGTGCCAGCAGCGTAGCAACTAGTAGCCATGAGCAGTTCTTC.

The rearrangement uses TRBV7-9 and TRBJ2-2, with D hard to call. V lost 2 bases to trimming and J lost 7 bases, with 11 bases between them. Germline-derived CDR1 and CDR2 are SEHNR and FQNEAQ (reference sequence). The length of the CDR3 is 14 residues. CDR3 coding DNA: TGTGCCAGCAGCTTAATGTGGGTCGGCGGGGAGCTGTTTTTT. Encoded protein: CASSLMWVGGELFF.

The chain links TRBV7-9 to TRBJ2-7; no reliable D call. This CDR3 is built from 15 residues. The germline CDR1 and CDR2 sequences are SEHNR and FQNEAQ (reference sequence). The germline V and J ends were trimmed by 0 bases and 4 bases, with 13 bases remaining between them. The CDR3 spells CASSLAVGGLYEQYF. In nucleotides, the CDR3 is TGTGCCAGCAGCTTAGCGGTTGGTGGCCTTTACGAGCAGTACTTC.

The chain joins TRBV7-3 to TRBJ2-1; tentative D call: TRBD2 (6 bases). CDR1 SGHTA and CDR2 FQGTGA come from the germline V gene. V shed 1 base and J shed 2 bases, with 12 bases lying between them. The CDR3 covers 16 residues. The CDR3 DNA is TGTGCCAGCAGCTTAAACGCGGGATTGACCTACAATGAGCAGTTCTTC. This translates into CASSLNAGLTYNEQFF. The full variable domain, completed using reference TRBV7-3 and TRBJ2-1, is GAGVSQTPSNKVTEKGKYVELRCDPISGHTALYWYRQSLGQGPEFLIYFQGTGAADDSGLPNDRFFAVRPEGSVSTLKIQRTERGDSAVYLCASSLNAGLTYNEQFFGPGTRLTVL.

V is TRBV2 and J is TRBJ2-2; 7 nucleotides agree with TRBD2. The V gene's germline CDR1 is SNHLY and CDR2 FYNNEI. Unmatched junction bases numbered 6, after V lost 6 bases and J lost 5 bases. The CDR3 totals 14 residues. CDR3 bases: TGTGCCAGCAGGCGCGGGAGCGGGACCGGGGAGCTGTTTTTT. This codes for CASRRGSGTGELFF.

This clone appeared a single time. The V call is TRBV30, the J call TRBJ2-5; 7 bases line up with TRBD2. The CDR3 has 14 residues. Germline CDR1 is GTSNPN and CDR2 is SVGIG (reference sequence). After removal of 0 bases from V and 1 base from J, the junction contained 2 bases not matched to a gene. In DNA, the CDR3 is TGTGCCTGGAGTGTCTCTAGCGGCCAAGAGACCCAGTACTTC. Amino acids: CAWSVSSGQETQYF.

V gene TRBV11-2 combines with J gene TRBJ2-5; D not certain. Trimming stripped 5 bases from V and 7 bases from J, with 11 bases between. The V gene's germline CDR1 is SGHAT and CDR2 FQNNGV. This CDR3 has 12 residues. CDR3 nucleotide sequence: TGTGCCAGCAGCCCCCAATTGGGGACCCAGTACTTC. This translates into CASSPQLGTQYF.

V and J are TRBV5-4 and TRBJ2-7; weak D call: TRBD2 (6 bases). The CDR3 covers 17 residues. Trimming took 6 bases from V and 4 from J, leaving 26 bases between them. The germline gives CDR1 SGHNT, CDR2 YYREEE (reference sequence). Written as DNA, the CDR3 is TGTGCCAGCACCCGAGGGGAGGAGTCGCTGCGGGGATACGAGCAGTACTTC. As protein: CASTRGEESLRGYEQYF.

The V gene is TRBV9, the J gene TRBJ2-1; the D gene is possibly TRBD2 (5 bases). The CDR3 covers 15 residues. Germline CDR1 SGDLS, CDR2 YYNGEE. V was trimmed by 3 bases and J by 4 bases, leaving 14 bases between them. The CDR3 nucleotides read TGTGCCAGCAGCGCCGCCGGGGTCTGGTACAATGAGCAGTTCTTC. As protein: CASSAAGVWYNEQFF.

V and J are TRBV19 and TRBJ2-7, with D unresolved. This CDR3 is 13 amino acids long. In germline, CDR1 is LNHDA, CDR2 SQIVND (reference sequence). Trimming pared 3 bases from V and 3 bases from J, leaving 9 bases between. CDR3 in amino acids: CASSIMPDYEQYF. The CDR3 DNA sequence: TGTGCCAGTAGTATTATGCCAGACTACGAGCAGTACTTC.

Here the CDR3 reads CASSYDKLAGANEQFF. DNA for the CDR3: TGTGCCAGCAGTTACGACAAACTAGCGGGGGCCAATGAGCAGTTCTTC. The chain employs TRBV6-5 and TRBJ2-1; 11 positions agree with TRBD2. J lost 6 bases, V lost 2 bases, and 6 bases had no gene match. The CDR3 has 16 residues. The germline V gene encodes CDR1 MNHEY and CDR2 SVGAGI.

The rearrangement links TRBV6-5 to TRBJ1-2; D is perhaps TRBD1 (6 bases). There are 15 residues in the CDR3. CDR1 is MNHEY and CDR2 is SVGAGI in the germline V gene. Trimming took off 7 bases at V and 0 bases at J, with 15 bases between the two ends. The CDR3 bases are TGTGCCAGCACCGAAGGGGGGGGATCTAACTATGGCTACACCTTC. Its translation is CASTEGGGSNYGYTF.

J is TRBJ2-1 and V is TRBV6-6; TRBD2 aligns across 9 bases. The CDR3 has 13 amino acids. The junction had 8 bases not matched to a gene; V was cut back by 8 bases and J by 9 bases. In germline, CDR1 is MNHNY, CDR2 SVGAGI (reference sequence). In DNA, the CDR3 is TGTGCCAGCCTGGGCGGGAGGGCCGCTGAGCAGTTCTTC. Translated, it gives CASLGGRAAEQFF.

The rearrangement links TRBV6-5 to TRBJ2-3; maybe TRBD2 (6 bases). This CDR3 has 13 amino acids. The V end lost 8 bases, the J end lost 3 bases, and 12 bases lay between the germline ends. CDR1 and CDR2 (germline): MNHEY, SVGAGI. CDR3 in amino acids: CASRLGVTDTQYF. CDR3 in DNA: TGTGCCAGCCGACTAGGGGTGACAGATACGCAGTATTTT.